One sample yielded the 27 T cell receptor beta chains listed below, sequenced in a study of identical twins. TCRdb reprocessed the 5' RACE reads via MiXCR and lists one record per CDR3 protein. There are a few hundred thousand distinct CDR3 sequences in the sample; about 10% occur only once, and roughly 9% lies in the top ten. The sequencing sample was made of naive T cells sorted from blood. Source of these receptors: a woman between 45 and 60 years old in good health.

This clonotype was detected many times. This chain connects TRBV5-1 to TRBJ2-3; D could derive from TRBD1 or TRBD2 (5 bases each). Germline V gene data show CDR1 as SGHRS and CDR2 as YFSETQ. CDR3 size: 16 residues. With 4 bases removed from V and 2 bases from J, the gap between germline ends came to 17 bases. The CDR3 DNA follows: TGCGCCAGCAGCCAAGGGACCTCGAAAAACACAGATACGCAGTATTTT. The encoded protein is CASSQGTSKNTDTQYF.

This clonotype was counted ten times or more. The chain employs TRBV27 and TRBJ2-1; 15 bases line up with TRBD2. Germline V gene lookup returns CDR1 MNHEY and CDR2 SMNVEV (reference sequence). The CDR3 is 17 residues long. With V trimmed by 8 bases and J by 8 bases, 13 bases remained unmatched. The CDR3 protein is CASGQGAGLAGGHEQFF. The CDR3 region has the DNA TGTGCCAGCGGACAGGGGGCGGGACTAGCGGGAGGTCATGAGCAGTTCTTC.

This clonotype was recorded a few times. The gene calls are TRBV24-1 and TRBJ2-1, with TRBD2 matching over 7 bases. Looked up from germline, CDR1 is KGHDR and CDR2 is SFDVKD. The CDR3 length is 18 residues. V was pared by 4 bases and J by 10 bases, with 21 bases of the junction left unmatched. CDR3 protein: CATSDRTVGSGTAREQFF. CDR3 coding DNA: TGTGCCACCAGTGACCGAACCGTAGGGAGCGGGACCGCCAGGGAGCAGTTCTTC.

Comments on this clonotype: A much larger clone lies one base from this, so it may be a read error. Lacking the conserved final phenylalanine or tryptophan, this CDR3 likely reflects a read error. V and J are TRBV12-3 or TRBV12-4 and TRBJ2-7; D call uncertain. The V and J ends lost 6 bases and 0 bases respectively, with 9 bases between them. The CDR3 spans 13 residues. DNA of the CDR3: TGTGCCAGCAGGAGTTCTTACTCCTACGAGCAGTACTCC. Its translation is CASRSSYSYEQYS.

The chain's CDR3 is CASSEASPEWSYEQYF. The CDR3 coding sequence is TGTGCCAGCAGTGAAGCTAGTCCGGAGTGGTCCTACGAGCAGTACTTC. This chain joins TRBV6-1 and TRBJ2-7; D remains unclear. V was cut by 0 bases and J by 1 base, with 13 bases left in between. This CDR3 spans 16 amino acids. The germline gives CDR1 MNHNS, CDR2 SASEGT.

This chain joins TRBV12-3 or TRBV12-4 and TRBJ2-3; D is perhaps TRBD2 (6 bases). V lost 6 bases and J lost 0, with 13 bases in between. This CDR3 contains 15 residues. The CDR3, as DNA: TGTGCCAGCAGACCAGCGGGCCTTAGCACAGATACGCAGTATTTT. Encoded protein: CASRPAGLSTDTQYF.

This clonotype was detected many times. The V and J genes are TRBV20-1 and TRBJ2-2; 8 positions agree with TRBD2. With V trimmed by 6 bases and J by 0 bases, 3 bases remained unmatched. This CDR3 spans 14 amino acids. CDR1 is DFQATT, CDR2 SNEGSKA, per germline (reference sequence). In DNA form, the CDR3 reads TGCAGTGCGACGGGACTAGCGAACACCGGGGAGCTGTTTTTT. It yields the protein CSATGLANTGELFF.

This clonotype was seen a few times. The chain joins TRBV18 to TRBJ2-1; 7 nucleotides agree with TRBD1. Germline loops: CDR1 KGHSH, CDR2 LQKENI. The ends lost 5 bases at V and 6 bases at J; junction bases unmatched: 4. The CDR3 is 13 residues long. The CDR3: CASSGTVSNEQFF. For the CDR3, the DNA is TGTGCCAGCTCAGGGACAGTTTCCAATGAGCAGTTCTTC.

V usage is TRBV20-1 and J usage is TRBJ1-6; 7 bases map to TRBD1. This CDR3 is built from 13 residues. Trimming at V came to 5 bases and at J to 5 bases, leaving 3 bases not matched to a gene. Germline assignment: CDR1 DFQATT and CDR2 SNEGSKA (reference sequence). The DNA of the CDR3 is TGCAGTGCTTGGGACAGTCATAATTCACCCCTCCACTTT. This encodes CSAWDSHNSPLHF.

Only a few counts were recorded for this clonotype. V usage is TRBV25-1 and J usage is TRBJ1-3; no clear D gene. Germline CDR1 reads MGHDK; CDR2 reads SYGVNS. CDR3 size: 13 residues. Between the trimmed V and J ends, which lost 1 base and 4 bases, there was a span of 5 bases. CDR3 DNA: TGTGCCAGCAGTGAATGGCGGGGAAACACCATATATTTT. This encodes CASSEWRGNTIYF.

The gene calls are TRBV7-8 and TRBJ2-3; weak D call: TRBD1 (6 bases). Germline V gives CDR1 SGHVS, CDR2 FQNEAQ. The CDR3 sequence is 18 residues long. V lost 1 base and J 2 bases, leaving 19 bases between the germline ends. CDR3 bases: TGTGCCAGCAGCTTAGGGCCCATCGGGACACCGTACACAGATACGCAGTATTTT. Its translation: CASSLGPIGTPYTDTQYF.

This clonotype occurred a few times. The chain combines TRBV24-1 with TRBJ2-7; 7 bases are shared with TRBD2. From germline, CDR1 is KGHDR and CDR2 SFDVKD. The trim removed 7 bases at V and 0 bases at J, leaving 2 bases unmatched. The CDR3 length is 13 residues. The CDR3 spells CATRAGSSYEQYF. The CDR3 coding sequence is TGTGCCACCAGAGCGGGAAGCTCCTACGAGCAGTACTTC.

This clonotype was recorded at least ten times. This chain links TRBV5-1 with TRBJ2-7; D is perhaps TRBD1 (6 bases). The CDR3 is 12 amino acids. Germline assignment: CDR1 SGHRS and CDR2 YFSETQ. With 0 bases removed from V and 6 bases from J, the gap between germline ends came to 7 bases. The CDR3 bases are TGCGCCAGCAGCTTGGAAGGGGGCGAGCAGTACGTC. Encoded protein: CASSLEGGEQYV.

The CDR3 reads CASVQGKAGNTIYF. The CDR3 DNA reads as TGTGCCAGCGTACAGGGTAAAGCTGGAAACACCATATATTTT. The genes are TRBV6-5 and TRBJ1-3; TRBD1 might be the D (6 bases). CDR1 is MNHEY and CDR2 is SVGAGI in the germline V gene. The CDR3 extends over 14 amino acids. V was clipped by 8 bases and J by 2 bases, with 13 bases between them.

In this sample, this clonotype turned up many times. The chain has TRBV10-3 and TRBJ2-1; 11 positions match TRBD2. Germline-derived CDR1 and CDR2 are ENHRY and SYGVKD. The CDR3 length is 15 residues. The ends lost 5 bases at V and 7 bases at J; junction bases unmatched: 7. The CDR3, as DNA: TGTGCCATCAGTTTAGGACTAGCGGGTGAGAATGAGCAGTTCTTC. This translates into CAISLGLAGENEQFF.

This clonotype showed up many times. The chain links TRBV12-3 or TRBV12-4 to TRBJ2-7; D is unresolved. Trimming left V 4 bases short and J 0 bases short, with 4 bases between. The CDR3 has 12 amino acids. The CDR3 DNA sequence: TGTGCCAGCAGTTGGAGCTCCTACGAGCAGTACTTC. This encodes CASSWSSYEQYF.

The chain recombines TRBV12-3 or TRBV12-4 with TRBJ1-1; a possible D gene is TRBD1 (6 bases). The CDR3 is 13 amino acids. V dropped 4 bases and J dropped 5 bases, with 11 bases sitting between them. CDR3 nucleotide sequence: TGTGCCAGCAGTTCTTTACAGGGAACTGAAGCTTTCTTT. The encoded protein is CASSSLQGTEAFF.

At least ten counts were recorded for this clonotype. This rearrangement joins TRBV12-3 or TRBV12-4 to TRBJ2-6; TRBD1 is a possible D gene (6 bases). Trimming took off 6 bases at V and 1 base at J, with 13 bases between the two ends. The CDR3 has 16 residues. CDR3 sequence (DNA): TGTGCCAGCAGGATTCAGGGGCTTTCTGGGGCCAACGTCCTGACTTTC. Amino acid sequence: CASRIQGLSGANVLTF.

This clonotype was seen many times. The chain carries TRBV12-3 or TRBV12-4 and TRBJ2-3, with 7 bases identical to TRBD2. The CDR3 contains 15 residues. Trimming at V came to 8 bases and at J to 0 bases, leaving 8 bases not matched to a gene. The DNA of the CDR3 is TGTGCCAGCTCACAGACGGGAGGAAGCACAGATACGCAGTATTTT. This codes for CASSQTGGSTDTQYF.

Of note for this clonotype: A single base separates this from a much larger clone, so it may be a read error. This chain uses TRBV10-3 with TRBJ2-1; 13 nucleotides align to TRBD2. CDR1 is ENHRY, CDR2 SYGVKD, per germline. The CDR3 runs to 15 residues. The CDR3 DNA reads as TGTGCCATCAGTGATAGGACTAGCGGGAGAAATGAGGAGTTCTTC. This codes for CAISDRTSGRNEEFF.

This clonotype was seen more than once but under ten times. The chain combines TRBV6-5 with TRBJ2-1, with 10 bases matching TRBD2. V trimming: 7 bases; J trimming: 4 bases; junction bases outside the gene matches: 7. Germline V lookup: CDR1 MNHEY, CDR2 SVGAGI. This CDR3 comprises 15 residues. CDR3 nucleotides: TGTGCCAGCACCGCGAGCGGGAGGGGATACAATGAGCAGTTCTTC. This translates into CASTASGRGYNEQFF.

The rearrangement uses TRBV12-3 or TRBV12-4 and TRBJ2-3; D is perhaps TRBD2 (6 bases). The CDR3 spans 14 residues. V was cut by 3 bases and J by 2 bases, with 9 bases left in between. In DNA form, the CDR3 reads TGTGCCAGCAGTTTCGGCGGGGCCACAGATACGCAGTATTTT. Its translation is CASSFGGATDTQYF.

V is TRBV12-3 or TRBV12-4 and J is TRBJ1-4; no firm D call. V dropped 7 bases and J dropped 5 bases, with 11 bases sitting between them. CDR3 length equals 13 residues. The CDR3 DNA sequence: TGTGCCAGCATGGGCGGAGGAAATGAAAAACTGTTTTTT. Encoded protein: CASMGGGNEKLFF.

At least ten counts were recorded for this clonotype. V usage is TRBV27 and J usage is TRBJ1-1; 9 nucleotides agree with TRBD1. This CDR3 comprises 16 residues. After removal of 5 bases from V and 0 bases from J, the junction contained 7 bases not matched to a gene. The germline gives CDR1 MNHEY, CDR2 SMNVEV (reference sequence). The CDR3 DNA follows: TGTGCCAGCAGTCCCGACAGGGGGAACATGAACACTGAAGCTTTCTTT. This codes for CASSPDRGNMNTEAFF.

CDR3 bases: TGTGCCAGCACCGGACAGGGATTAGACGAGCAGTACTTC. This codes for CASTGQGLDEQYF. The chain employs TRBV12-3 or TRBV12-4 and TRBJ2-7, with TRBD1 matching 8 bases. The CDR3 covers 13 residues. Trimming at V came to 7 bases and at J to 5 bases, leaving 7 bases not matched to a gene.

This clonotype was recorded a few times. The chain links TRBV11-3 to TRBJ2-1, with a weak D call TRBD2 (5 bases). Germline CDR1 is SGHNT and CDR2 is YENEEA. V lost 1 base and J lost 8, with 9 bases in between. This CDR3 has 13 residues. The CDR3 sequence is CASSLVAADEQFF. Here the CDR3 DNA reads TGTGCCAGCAGCTTAGTAGCAGCGGATGAGCAGTTCTTC.

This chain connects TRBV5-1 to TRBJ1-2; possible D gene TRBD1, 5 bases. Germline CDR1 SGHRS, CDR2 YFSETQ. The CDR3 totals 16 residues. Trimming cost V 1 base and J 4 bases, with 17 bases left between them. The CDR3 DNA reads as TGCGCCAGCAGCTTGTTTACGGGACGTGAGGGCTATGGCTACACCTTC. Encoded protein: CASSLFTGREGYGYTF.